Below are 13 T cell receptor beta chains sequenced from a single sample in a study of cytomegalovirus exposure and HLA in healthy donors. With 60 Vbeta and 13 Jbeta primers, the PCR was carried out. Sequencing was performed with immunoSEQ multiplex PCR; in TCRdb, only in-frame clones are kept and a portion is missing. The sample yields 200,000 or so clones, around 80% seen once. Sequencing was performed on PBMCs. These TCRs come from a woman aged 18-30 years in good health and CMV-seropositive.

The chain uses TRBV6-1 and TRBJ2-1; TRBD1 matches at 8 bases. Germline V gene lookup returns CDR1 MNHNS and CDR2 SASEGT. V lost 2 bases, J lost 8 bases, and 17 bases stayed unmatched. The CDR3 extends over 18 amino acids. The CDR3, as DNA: TGTGCCAGCAGTGAATGGGGAGCCGGGACAGGCGAAACGGATGAGCAGTTCTTC. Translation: CASSEWGAGTGETDEQFF.

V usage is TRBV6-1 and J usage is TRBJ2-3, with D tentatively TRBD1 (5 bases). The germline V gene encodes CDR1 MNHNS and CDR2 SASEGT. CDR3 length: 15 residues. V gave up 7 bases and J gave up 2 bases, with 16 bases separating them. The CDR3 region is CASKLVDINTDTQYF. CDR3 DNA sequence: TGTGCCAGCAAGTTGGTGGACATAAACACAGATACGCAGTATTTT.

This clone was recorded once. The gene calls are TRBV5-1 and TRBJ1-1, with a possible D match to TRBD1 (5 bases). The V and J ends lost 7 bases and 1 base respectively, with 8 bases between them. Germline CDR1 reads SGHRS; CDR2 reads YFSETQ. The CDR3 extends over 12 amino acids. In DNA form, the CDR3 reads TGCGCCAGCCAGGACAAGAACACTGAAGCTTTCTTT. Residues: CASQDKNTEAFF.

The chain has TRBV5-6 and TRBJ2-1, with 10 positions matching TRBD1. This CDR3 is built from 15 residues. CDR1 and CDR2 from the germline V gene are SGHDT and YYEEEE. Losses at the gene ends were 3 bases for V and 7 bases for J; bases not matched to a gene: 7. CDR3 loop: CASSSVGQGYNEQFF. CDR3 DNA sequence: TGTGCCAGCAGCTCTGTGGGACAGGGGTATAATGAGCAGTTCTTC.

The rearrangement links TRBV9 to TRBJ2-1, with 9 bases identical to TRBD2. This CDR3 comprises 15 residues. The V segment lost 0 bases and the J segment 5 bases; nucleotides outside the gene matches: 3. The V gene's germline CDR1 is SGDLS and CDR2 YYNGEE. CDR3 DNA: TGTGCCAGCAGCGTAGGCGGGGGGGCCCACAATGAGCAGTTCTTC. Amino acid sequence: CASSVGGGAHNEQFF.

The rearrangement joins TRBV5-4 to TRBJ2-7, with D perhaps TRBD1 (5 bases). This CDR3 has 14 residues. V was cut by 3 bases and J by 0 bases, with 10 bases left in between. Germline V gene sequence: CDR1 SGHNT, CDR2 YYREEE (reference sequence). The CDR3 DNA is TGTGCCAGCAGCTACAGGTCTAGCTCCTACGAGCAGTACTTC. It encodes CASSYRSSSYEQYF.

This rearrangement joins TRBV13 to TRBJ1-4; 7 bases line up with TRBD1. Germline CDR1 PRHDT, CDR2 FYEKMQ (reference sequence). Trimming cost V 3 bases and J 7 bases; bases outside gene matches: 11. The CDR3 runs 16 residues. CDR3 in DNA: TGTGCCAGCAGCTTTAAAACAGGGGAGTGGGGTGAAAAACTGTTTTTT. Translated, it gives CASSFKTGEWGEKLFF.

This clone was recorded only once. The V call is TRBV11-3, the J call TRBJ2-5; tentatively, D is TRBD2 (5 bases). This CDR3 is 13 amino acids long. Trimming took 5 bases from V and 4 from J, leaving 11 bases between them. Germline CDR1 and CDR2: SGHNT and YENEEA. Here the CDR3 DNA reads TGTGCCAGCAGCCCTAGGGCGGGAGAGACCCAGTACTTC. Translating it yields CASSPRAGETQYF.

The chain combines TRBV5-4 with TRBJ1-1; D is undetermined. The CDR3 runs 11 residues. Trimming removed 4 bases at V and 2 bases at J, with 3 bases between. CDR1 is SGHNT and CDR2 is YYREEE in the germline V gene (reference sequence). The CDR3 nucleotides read TGTGCCAGCAGCCTAAACACTGAAGCTTTCTTT. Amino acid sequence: CASSLNTEAFF.

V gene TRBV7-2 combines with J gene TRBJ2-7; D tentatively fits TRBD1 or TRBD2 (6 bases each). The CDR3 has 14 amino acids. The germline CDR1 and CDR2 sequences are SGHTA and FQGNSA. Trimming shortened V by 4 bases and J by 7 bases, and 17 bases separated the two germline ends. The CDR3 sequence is CASSSWGGGGEQYV. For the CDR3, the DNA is TGTGCCAGCAGCTCCTGGGGAGGAGGGGGGGAGCAGTACGTC.

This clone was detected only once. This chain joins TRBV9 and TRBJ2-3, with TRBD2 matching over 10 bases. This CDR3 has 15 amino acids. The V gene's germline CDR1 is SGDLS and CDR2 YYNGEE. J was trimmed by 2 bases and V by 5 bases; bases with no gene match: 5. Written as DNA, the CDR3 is TGTGCCAGCAGTACTACTAGCGGGGTCACAGATACGCAGTATTTT. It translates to CASSTTSGVTDTQYF.

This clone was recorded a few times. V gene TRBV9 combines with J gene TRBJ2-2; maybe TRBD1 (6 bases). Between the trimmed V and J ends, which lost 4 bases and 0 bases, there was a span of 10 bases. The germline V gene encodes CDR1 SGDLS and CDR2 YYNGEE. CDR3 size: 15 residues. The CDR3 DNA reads TGTGCCAGCAGCCCAGAGGGGGCGAACACCGGGGAGCTGTTTTTT. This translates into CASSPEGANTGELFF. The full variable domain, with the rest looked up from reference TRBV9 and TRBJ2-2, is DSGVTQTPKHLITATGQRVTLRCSPRSGDLSVYWYQQSLDQGLQFLIQYYNGEERAKGNILERFSAQQFPDLHSELNLSSLELGDSALYFCASSPEGANTGELFFGEGSRLTVL.

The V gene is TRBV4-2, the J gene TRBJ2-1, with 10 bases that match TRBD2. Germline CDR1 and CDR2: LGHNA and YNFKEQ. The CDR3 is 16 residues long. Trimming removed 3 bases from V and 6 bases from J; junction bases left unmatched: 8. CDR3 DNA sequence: TGTGCCAGCAGCCAGGAAGCGGGGGGGCTTTTCAATGAGCAGTTCTTC. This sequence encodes CASSQEAGGLFNEQFF.